This T cell receptor (beta chain) stems from a study of B cell selection in AIRE deficiency. Germline values: CDR1 SGHTA, CDR2 FQGTGA. The CDR3 extends over 14 amino acids. Deletions cut 2 bases from V and 7 bases from J, with 15 bases between. General observations from the study: Of a few thousand shared Treg TCRbeta sequences, about 30% were healthy-only, approximately 10% patient-only. Around a third of healthy-donor shared Treg TCRbeta sequences appeared in patient Tconv cells.

Study processing details: About 5.8x10^4 patient and more than 9x10^4 healthy donor TCRbeta sequences came from Tregs. TCRdb's copy holds only in-frame clones and misses some; the assay was immunoSEQ multiplex PCR. The DNA was the basis for D and trimming; V, J and clone size are from that table. The data contain about 22,000 clones, less than 95% of them singletons. As to this clone: Its matching antigen is unknown.

Sorted regulatory T cells were CD4-positive, CD25-high and CD127-low or negative. This sequence was found in a human donor with AIRE deficiency. The chain uses TRBV7-3 and TRBJ2-7; TRBD2 might be the D (6 bases). The sequencing sample was made of Tregs sorted from PBMCs. The CDR3 DNA reads as TGTGCCAGCAGCTTATGGATGGGGGGTGATGAGCAGTACTTC. Translation gives CASSLWMGGDEQYF.